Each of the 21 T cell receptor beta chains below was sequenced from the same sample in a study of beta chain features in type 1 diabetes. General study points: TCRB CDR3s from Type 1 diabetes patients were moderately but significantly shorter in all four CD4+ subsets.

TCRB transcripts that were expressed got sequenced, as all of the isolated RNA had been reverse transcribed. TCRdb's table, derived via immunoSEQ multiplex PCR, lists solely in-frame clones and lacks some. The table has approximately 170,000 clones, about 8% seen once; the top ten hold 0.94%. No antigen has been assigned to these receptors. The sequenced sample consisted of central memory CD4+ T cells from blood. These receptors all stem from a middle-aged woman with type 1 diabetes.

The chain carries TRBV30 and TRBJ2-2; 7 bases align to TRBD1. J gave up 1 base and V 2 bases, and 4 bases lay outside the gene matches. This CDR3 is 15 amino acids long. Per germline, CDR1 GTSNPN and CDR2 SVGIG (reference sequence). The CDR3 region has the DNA TGTGCCTGGAGTCTGACAGGGATGAACACCGGGGAGCTGTTTTTT. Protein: CAWSLTGMNTGELFF.

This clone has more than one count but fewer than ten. The CDR3 DNA follows: TGTGCCAGTAGGGGAGACTATAGCAATCAGCCCCAGCATTTT. This codes for CASRGDYSNQPQHF. The chain employs TRBV19 and TRBJ1-5; no clear D. Germline V gives CDR1 LNHDA, CDR2 SQIVND (reference sequence). This CDR3 is built from 14 residues. Trimming left V 6 bases short and J 0 bases short, with 9 bases between.

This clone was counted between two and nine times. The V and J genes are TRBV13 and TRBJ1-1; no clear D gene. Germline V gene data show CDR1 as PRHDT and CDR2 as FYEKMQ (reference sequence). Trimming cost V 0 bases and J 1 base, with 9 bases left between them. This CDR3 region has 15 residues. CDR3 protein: CASSLGPSENTEAFF. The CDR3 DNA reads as TGTGCCAGCAGCTTAGGGCCCAGCGAGAACACTGAAGCTTTCTTT. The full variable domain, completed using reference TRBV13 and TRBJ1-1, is AAGVIQSPRHLIKEKRETATLKCYPIPRHDTVYWYQQGPGQDPQFLISFYEKMQSDKGSIPDRFSAQQFSDYHSELNMSSLELGDSALYFCASSLGPSENTEAFFGQGTRLTVV.

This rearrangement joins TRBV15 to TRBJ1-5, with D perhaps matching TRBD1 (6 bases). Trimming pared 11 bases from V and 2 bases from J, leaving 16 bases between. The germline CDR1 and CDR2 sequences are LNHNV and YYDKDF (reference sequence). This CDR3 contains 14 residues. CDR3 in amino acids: CASEPGHRNQPQHF. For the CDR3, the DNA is TGTGCCTCAGAACCGGGACACCGCAATCAGCCCCAGCATTTT.

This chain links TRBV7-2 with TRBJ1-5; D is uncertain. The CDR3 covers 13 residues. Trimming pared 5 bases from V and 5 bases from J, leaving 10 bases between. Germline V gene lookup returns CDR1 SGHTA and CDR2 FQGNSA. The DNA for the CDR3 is TGTGCCAGCAGCCTCCAGGCCGATCAGCCCCAGCATTTT. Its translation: CASSLQADQPQHF.

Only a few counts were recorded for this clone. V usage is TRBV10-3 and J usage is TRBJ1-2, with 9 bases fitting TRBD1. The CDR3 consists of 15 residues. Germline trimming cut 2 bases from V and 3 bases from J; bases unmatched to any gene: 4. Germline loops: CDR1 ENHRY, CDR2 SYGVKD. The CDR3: CAISEPGQGDYGYTF. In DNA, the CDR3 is TGTGCCATCAGTGAGCCGGGACAGGGCGACTATGGCTACACCTTC.

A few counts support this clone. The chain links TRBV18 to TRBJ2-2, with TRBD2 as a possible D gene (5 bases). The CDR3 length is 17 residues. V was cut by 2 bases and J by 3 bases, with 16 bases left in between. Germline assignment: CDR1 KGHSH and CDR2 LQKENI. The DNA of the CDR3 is TGTGCCAGCTCACCAGTCTGGGGTGCGGGCGACACCGGGGAGCTGTTTTTT. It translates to CASSPVWGAGDTGELFF. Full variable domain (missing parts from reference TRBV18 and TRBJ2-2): NAGVMQNPRHLVRRRGQEARLRCSPMKGHSHVYWYRQLPEEGLKFMVYLQKENIIDESGMPKERFSAEFPKEGPSILRIQQVVRGDSAAYFCASSPVWGAGDTGELFFGEGSRLTVL.

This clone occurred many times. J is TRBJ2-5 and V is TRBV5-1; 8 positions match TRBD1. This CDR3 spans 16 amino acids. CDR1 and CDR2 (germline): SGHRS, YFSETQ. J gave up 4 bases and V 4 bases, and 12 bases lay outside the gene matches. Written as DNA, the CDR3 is TGCGCCAGCAGCCGGGAACCGACCGGGACAGGAGAGACCCAGTACTTC. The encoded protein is CASSREPTGTGETQYF.

Here the CDR3 DNA reads TGTGCCAGCAGCTTAGCTCCGGGTTATAATTCACCCCTCCACTTT. Amino acid sequence: CASSLAPGYNSPLHF. This chain joins TRBV7-2 and TRBJ1-6; D gene uncertain. CDR3 length: 15 amino acids. Germline V lookup: CDR1 SGHTA, CDR2 FQGNSA. V was pared by 0 bases and J by 4 bases, with 7 bases between.

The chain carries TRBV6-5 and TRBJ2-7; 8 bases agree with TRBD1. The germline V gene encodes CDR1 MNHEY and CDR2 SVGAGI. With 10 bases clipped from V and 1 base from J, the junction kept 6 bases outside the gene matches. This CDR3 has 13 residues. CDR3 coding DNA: TGTGCCACCCAGACAGGGGCTTCCTACGAGCAGTACTTC. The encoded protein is CATQTGASYEQYF.

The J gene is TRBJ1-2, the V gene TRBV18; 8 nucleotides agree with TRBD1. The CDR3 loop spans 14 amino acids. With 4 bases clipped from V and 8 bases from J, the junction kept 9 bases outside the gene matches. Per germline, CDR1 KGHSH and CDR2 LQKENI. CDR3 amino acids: CASSLGGQGAGYTF. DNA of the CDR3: TGTGCCAGCTCACTGGGAGGCCAGGGGGCCGGCTACACCTTC.

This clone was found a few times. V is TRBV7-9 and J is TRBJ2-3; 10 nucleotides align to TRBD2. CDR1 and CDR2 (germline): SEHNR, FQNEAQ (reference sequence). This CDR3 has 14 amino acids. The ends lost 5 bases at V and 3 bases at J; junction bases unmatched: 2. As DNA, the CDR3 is TGTGCCAGCAGCCCTAGCGGGGGAACAGATACGCAGTATTTT. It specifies CASSPSGGTDTQYF. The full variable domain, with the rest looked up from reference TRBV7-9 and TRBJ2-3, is DTGVSQNPRHKITKRGQNVTFRCDPISEHNRLYWYRQTLGQGPEFLTYFQNEAQLEKSRLLSDRFSAERPKGSFSTLEIQRTEQGDSAMYLCASSPSGGTDTQYFGPGTRLTVL.

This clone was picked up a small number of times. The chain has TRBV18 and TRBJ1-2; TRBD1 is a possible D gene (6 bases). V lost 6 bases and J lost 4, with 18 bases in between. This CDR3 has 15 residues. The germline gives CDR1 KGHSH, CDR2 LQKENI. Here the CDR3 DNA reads TGTGCCAGCTCCCCAGACCAGGGGCGGCTCTATGGCTACACCTTC. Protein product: CASSPDQGRLYGYTF.

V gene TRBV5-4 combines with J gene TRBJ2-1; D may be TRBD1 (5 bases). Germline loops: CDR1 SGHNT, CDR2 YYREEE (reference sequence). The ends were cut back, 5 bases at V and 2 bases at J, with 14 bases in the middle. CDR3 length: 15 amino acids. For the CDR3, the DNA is TGTGCCAGCAGTCCGACAGCCTCGACCTACAATGAGCAGTTCTTC. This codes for CASSPTASTYNEQFF.

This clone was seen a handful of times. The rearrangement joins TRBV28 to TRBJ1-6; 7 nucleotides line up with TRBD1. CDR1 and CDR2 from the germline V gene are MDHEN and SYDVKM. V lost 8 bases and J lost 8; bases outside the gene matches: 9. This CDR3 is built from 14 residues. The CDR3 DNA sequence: TGTGCCAGCCTGCGTGGGACAGACTATTCACCCCTCCACTTT. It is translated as CASLRGTDYSPLHF.

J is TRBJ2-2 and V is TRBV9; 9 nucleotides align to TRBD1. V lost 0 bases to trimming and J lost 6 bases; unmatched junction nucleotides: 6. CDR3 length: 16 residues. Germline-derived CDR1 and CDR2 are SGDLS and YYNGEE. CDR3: CASSVVGQGLPGELFF. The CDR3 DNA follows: TGTGCCAGCAGCGTAGTTGGACAGGGGTTACCCGGGGAGCTGTTTTTT.

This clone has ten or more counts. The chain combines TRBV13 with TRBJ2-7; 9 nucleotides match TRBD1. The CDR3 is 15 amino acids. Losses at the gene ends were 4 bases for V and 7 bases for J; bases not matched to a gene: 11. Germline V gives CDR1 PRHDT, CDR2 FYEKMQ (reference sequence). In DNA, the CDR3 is TGTGCCAGCAGCTATCGTGACAGGGGGGTGGAAGAGCAGTACTTC. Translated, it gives CASSYRDRGVEEQYF.

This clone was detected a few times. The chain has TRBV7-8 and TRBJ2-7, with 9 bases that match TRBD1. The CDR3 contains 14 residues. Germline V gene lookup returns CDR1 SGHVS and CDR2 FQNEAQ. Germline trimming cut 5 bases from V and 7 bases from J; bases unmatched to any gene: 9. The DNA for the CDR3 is TGTGCCAGCAGCGGACTCGGGACAGGGCTTGAGCAGTACTTC. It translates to CASSGLGTGLEQYF.

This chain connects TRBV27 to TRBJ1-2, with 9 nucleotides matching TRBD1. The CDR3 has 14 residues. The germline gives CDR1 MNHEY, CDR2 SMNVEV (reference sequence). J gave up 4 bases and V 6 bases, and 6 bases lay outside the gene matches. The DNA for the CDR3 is TGTGCCAGCAGGGGACAGGGTAAAGTCTATGGCTACACCTTC. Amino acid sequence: CASRGQGKVYGYTF.

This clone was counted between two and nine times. DNA for the CDR3: TGTGCCAGCAGTCGCGACTGGAATCAGCCCCAGCATTTT. It encodes CASSRDWNQPQHF. This chain uses TRBV7-8 with TRBJ1-5; no clear D. The CDR3 has 13 residues. V was cut by 6 bases and J by 4 bases, with 10 bases left in between. Germline values: CDR1 SGHVS, CDR2 FQNEAQ.

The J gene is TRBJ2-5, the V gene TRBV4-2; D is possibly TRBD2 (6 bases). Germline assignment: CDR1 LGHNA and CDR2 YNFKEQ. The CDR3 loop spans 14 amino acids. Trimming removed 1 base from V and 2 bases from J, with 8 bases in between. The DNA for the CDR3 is TGTGCCAGCAGCCAAGCCGGGACTCAAGAGACCCAGTACTTC. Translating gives CASSQAGTQETQYF.